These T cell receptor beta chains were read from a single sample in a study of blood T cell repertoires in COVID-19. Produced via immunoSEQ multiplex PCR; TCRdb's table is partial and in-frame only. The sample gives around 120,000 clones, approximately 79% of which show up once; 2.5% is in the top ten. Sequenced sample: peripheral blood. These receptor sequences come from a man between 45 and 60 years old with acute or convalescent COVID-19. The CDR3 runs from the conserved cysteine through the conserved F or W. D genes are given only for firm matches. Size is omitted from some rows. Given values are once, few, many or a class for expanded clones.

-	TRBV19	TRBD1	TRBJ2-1	TGTGCCAGTAGTATAGATCAGGAGTGGACAGGGGGCCTATTTAATGAGCAGTTCTTC	CASSIDQEWTGGLFNEQFF
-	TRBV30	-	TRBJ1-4	TGTGCCTGGAGTTTGCAGGGTAATGAAAAACTGTTTTTT	CAWSLQGNEKLFF
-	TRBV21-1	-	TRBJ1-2	TGTGCCAGCAGCAAATCCTGGACAGGAACCAACTATGGCTACACCTTC	CASSKSWTGTNYGYTF
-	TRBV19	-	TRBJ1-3	TGTGCCAGTAGTATGGGCGCATACTCTGGAAACACCATATATTTT	CASSMGAYSGNTIYF
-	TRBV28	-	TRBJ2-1	TGTGCCAGCACCCTATGGAGCTCCTACAATGAGCAGTTCTTC	CASTLWSSYNEQFF
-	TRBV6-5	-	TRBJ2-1	TGTGCCACCTTCTCAGGGGGGAGTATTGTGGAGCAGTTCTTC	CATFSGGSIVEQFF
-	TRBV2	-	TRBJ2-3	TGTGCCAGTATTTCAGATACGCAGTATTTT	CASISDTQYF
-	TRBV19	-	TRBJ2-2	TGTGCCAGTAGTATCGAGGTAGCCGGGGAGCTGTTTTTT	CASSIEVAGELFF
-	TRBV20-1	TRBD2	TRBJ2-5	TGCAGTGCTAGTCCCGCGGGACTAGCGGGAGCGGAGACCCAGTACTTC	CSASPAGLAGAETQYF
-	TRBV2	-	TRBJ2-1	TGTGCCAGCAGTGTAATAGCGGTTTCCTACAATGAGCAGTTCTTC	CASSVIAVSYNEQFF
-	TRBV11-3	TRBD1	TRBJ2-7	TGTGCCAGCAGCATTGGACAGGGCCCCTACGAGCAGTACTTC	CASSIGQGPYEQYF
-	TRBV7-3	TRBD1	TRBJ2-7	TGTGCCAGCAGCGCCGGGACAGGCGGGAACGAGCAGTACTTC	CASSAGTGGNEQYF
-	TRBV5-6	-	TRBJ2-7	TGTGCCAGCAGCTTAACAGAACTTGGCTACGAGCAGTACTTC	CASSLTELGYEQYF
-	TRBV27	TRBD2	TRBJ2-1	TGTGCCAGCAGTTTATCCCTCCGGACTAGCGGGAGGGTATACAATGAGCAGTTCTTC	CASSLSLRTSGRVYNEQFF
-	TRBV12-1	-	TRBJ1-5	TGTGCCAGCAGCCCGAGACTTGGGAGTCAGCCCCAGCATTTT	CASSPRLGSQPQHF
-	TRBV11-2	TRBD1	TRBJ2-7	TGTGCCAGCAGCGGCGATATCACAGGGGTACCCTACGAGCAGTACTTC	CASSGDITGVPYEQYF
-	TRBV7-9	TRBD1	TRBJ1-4	TGTGCCAGCAGCTCGGGGCAGGGGGGTAATGAAAAACTGTTTTTT	CASSSGQGGNEKLFF
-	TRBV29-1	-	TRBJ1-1	TGCAGCGTTGGGCAGGACGGGGACACTGAAGCTTTCTTT	CSVGQDGDTEAFF
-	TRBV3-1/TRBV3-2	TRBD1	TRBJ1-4	TGTGCCAGCAGCCAGGGGACAGGGGACAGAAAACTGTTTTTT	CASSQGTGDRKLFF
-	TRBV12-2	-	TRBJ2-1	TGTGCAAGTCGCTTTGGGGGCAGGCGGGAGAGCTCCTACAATGAGCAGTTCTTC	CASRFGGRRESSYNEQFF
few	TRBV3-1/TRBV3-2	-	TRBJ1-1	TGTGCCAGCAGTCAAGGGGGACTTACTGAAGCTTTCTTT	CASSQGGLTEAFF
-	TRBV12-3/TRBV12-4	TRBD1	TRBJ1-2	TGTGCCAGCAGTTTACTAGGACAGGGGCCTTACACCTTC	CASSLLGQGPYTF
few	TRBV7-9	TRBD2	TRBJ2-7	TGTGCCAGCAGCTCGACTAGCGGATTGGGTGAGCAGTACTTC	CASSSTSGLGEQYF
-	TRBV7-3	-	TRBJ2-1	TGTGCCAGCAGCTTTGGCGGGGGCCTGGGAAATGAGCAGTTCTTC	CASSFGGGLGNEQFF
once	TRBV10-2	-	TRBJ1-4	TGCGCCAGCAGTGAGACGCGTTCCAGACATGGTAATGAAAAACTGTTTTTT	CASSETRSRHGNEKLFF
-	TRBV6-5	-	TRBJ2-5	TGTGCCTTGAGTTGGGCCGGACAAGAGACCCAGTACTTC	CALSWAGQETQYF
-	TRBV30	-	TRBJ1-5	TGTGCCTGGAGTGCGACAGGTTTGAAGCCCCAGCATTTT	CAWSATGLKPQHF
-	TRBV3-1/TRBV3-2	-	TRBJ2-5	TGTGCCAGCAGCCACAGGGCGGGGGAGACCCAGTACTTC	CASSHRAGETQYF